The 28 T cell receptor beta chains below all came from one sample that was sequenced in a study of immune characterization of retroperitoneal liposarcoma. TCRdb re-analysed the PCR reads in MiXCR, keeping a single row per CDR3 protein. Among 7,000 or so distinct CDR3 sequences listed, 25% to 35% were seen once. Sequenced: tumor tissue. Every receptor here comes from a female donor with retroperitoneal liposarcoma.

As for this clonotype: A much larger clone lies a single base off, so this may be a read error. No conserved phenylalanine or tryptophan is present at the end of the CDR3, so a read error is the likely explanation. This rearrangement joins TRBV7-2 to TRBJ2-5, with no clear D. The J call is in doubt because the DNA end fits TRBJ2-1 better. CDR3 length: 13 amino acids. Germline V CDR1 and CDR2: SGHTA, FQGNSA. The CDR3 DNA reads TGTGCCAGCAGCTTCTGGGGATCCAATGAGCAGTTCTAC. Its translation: CASSFWGSNEQFY.

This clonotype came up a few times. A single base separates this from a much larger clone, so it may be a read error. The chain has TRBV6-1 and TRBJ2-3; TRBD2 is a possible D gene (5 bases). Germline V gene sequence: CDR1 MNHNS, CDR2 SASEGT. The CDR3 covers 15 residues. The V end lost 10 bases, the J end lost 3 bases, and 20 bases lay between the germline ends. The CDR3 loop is CANTPGSQVTDTQYF. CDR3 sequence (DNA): TGTGCCAACACCCCGGGGTCTCAGGTAACAGATACGCAGTATTTT.

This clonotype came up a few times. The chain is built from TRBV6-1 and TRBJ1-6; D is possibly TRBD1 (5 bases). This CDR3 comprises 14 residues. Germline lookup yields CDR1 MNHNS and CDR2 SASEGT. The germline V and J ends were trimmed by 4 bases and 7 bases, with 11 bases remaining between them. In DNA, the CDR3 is TGTGCCAGCAGTGGGACAAGGGGAAATTCACCCCTCCACTTT. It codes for CASSGTRGNSPLHF.

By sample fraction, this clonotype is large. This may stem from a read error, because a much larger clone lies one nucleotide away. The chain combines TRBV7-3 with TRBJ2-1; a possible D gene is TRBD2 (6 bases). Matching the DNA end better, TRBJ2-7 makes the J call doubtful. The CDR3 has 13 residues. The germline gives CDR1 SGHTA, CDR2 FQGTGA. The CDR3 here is CASSRGGNNEQYF. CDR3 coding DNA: TGTGCCAGCAGCCGTGGGGGGAACAATGAGCAGTACTTC.

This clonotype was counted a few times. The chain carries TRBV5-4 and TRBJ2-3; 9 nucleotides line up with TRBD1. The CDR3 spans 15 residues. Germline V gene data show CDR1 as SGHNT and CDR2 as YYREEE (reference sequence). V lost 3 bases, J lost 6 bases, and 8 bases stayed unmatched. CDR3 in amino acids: CASSSPGQGSDTQYF. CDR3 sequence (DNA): TGTGCCAGCAGCTCTCCGGGACAGGGATCCGATACGCAGTATTTT.

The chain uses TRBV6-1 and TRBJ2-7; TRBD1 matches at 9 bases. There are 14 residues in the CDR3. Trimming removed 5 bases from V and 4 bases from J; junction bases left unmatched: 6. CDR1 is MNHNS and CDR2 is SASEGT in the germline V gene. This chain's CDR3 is CASSPQGAFYEQYF. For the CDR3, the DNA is TGTGCCAGCAGTCCACAGGGGGCATTTTACGAGCAGTACTTC.

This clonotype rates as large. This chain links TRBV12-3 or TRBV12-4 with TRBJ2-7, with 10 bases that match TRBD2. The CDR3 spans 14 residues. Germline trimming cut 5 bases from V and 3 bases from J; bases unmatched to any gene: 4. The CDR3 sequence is CASSPPSGSYEQYF. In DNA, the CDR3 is TGTGCCAGCAGTCCACCTAGCGGGAGCTACGAGCAGTACTTC.

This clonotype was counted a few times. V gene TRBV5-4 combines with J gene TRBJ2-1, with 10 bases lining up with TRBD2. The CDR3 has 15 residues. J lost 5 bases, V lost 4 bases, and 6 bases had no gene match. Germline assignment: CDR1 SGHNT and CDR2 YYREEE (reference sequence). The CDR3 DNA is TGTGCCAGCAGCGCCCCAGCGGGAGGGGACAATGAGCAGTTCTTC. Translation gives CASSAPAGGDNEQFF. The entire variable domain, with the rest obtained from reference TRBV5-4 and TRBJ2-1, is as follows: ETGVTQSPTHLIKTRGQQVTLRCSSQSGHNTVSWYQQALGQGPQFIFQYYREEENGRGNFPPRFSGLQFPNYSSELNVNALELDDSALYLCASSAPAGGDNEQFFGPGTRLTVL.

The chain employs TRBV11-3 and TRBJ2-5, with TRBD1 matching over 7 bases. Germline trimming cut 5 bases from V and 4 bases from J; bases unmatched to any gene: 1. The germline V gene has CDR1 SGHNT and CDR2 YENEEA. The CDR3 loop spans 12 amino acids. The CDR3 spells CASSQGVETQYF. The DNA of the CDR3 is TGTGCCAGCAGCCAGGGGGTAGAGACCCAGTACTTC.

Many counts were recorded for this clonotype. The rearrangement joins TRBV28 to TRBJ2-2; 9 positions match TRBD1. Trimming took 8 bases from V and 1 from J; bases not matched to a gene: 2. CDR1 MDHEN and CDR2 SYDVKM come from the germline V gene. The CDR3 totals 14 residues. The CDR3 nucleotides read TGTGCCAGCCTGGACAGGGGGAACACCGGGGAGCTGTTTTTT. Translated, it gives CASLDRGNTGELFF.

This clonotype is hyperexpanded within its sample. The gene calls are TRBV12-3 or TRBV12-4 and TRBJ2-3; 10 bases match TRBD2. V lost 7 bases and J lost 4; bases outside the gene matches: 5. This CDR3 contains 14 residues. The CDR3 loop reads CASKASGSADTQYF. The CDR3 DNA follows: TGTGCCAGCAAGGCTAGCGGGAGCGCAGATACGCAGTATTTT.

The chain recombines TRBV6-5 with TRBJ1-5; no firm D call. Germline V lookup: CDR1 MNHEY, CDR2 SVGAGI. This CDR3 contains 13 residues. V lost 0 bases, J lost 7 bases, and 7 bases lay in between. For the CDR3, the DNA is TGTGCCAGCAGTTACTCGCCCGGCCAGCCCCAGCATTTT. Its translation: CASSYSPGQPQHF.

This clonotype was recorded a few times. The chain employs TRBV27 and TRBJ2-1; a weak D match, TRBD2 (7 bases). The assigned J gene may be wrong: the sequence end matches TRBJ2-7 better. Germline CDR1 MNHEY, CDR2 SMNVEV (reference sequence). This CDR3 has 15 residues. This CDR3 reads CASSLLGGGRYEQYF. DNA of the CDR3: TGTGCCAGCAGTTTATTGGGGGGGGGCCGCTACGAGCAGTACTTC.

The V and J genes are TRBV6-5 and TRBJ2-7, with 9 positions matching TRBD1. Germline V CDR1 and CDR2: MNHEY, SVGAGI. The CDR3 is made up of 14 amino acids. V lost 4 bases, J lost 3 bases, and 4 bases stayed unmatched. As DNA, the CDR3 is TGTGCCAGCAGTTTCGACAGGGGGGACTACGAGCAGTACTTC. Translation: CASSFDRGDYEQYF.

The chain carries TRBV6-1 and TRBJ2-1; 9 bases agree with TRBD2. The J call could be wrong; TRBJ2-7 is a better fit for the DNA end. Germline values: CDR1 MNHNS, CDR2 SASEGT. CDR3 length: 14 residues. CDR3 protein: CASNLAGAGDEQYF. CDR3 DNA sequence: TGTGCCAGCAACTTAGCGGGAGCTGGCGATGAGCAGTACTTC.

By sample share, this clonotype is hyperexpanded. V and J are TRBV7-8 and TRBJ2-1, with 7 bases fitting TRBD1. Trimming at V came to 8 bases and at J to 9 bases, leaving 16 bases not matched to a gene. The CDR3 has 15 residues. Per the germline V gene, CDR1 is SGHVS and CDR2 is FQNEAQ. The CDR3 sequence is CASRGGRQGSVEQFF. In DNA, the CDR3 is TGTGCCAGCCGAGGCGGTAGACAGGGATCGGTTGAGCAGTTCTTC.

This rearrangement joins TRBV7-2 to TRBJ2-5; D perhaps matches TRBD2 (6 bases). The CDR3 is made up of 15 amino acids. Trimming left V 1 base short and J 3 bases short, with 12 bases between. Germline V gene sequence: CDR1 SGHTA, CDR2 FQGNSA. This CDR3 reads CASSLGPGAKETQYF. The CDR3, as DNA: TGTGCCAGCAGCTTAGGTCCGGGAGCTAAAGAGACCCAGTACTTC.

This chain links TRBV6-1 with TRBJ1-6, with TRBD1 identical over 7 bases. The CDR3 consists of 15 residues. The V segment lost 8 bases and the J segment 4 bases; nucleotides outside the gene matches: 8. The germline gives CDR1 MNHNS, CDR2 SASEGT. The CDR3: CASLMGQSYNSPLHF. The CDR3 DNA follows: TGTGCCAGCCTGATGGGACAGAGTTATAATTCACCCCTCCACTTT.

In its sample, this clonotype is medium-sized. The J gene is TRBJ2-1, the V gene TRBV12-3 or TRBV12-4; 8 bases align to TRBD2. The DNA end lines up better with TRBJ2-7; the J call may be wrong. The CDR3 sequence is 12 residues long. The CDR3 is CASSRTSWEQYF. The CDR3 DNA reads TGTGCCAGCAGCCGGACTAGCTGGGAGCAGTACTTC.

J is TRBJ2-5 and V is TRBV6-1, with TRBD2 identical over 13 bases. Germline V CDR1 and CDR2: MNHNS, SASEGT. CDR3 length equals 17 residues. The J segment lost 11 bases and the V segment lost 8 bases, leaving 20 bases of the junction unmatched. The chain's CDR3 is CASRAGTSGARREEQYF. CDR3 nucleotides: TGTGCCAGCCGGGCCGGGACTAGCGGGGCCAGGAGGGAGGAGCAGTACTTC.

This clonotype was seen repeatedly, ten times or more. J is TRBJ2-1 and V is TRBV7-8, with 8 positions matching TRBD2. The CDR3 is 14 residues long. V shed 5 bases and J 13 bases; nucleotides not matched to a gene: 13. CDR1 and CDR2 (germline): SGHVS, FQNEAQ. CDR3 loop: CASSTSGRGETQFF. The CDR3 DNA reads TGTGCCAGCAGCACAAGCGGGAGAGGAGAGACCCAGTTCTTC.

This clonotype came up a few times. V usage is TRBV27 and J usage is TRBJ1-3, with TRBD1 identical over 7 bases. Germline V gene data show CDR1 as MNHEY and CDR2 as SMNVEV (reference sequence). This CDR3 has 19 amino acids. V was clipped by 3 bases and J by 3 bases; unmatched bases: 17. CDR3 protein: CASSFRTGRGSVCGNTIYF. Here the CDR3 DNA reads TGTGCCAGCAGTTTCCGGACAGGCCGAGGGTCGGTATGTGGAAACACCATATATTTT.

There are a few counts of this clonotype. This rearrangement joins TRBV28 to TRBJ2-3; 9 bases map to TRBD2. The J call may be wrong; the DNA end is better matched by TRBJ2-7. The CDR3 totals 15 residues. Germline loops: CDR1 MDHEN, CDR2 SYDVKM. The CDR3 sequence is CASSPVSGSGNEQYF. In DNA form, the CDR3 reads TGTGCCAGCAGCCCCGTTAGCGGGAGTGGGAATGAGCAGTACTTC.

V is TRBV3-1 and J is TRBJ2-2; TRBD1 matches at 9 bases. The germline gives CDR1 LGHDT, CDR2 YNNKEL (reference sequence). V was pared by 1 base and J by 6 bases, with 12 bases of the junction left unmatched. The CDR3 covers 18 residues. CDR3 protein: CASSQVRPGTGYAGELFF. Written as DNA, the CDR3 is TGTGCCAGCAGCCAAGTACGGCCCGGGACAGGGTACGCCGGGGAGCTGTTTTTT.

In nucleotides, the CDR3 is TGTGCCAGCAGCCTAAGTGGGGGGTTAGACGAGCAGTACTTC. Translating it yields CASSLSGGLDEQYF. This chain joins TRBV3-1 and TRBJ2-7, with D maybe TRBD2 (6 bases). Looked up from germline, CDR1 is LGHDT and CDR2 is YNNKEL (reference sequence). The CDR3 contains 14 residues. Trimming cost V 4 bases and J 5 bases, with 15 bases left between them.

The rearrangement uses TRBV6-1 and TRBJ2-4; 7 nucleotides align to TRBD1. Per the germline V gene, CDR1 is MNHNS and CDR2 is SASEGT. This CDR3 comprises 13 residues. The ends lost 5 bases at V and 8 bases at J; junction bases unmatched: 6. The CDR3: CASSSRTGDIQYF. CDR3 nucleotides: TGTGCCAGCAGTAGCAGAACAGGGGACATTCAGTACTTC.

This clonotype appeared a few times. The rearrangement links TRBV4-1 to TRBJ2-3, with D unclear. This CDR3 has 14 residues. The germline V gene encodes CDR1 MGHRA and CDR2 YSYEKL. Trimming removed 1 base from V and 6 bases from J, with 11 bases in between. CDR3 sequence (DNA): TGCGCCAGCAGCCAAGGGCCCTTCATGGATACGCAGTATTTT. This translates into CASSQGPFMDTQYF.

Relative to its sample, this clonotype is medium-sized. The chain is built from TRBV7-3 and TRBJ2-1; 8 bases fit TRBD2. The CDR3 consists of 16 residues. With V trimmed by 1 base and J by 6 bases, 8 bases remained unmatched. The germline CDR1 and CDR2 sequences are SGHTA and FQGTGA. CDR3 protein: CASSLSPGGRINEQFF. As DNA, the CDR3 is TGTGCCAGCAGCTTAAGTCCGGGAGGGCGTATCAATGAGCAGTTCTTC.